The clone carrying this TCR beta chain turned up a few times. This CDR3 spans 17 amino acids. CDR1 is MDHEN, CDR2 SYDVKM, per germline. Losses at the gene ends were 2 bases for V and 4 bases for J; bases not matched to a gene: 7. This entry comes from a study of blood T cell repertoires in COVID-19. Study-wide background: Specimens from acute and convalescent COVID-19 originated in the United States, Italy and Spain. The cDNA or gDNA used as material had been derived from T cells, B-cell-depleted T cells, or PBMCs.

Authors' processing steps: Scientists estimated how many nucleated cells there were by amplifying reference gene primers. Sequencing was performed with immunoSEQ multiplex PCR; in TCRdb, only in-frame clones are kept and a portion is missing. V, J and clone size reflect that table, while D and trimming were determined from the DNA. The sample gives 85,000 to 100,000 clones, about 86% of which show up once; 13% is in the top ten. The V gene is TRBV28, the J gene TRBJ2-2, with 10 bases that match TRBD1. The receptor was derived from a woman between 55 and 75 years old in a cohort sampled during active or convalescent COVID-19. The sequenced sample was peripheral blood. The CDR3 DNA follows: TGTGCCAGCAGTTTAACCGACAGGGGGCTAGTCACCGGGGAGCTGTTTTTT. Protein product: CASSLTDRGLVTGELFF.